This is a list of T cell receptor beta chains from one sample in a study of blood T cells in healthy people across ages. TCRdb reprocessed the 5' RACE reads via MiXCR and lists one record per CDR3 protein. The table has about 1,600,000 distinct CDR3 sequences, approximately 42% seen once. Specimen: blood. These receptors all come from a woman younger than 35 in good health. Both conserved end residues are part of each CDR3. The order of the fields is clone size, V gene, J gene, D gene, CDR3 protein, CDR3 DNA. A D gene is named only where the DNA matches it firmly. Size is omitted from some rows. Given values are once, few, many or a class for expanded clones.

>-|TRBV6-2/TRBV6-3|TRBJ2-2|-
CASSYLGLTNTGELFF
TGTGCCAGCAGTTACTTGGGTCTGACGAACACCGGGGAGCTGTTTTTT
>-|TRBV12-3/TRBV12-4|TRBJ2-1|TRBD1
CASSQGQGALGEQFF
TGTGCCAGCAGTCAAGGACAGGGGGCCCTTGGTGAGCAGTTCTTC
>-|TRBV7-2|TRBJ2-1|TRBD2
CASSQLAGGQYSYNEQFF
TGTGCCAGCAGCCAACTAGCGGGGGGGCAATATTCCTACAATGAGCAGTTCTTC
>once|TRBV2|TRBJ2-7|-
CASRWGDRNYEQYF
TGTGCCAGCCGCTGGGGCGACAGAAACTACGAGCAGTACTTC
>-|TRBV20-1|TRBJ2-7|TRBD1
CSARDEGQASYEQYF
TGCAGTGCTAGAGATGAGGGACAGGCGTCCTACGAGCAGTACTTC
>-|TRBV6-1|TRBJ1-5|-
CASSAPRSGTVMNQPQHF
TGTGCCAGCAGTGCTCCTCGGTCGGGGACGGTGATGAATCAGCCCCAGCATTTT
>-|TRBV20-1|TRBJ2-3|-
CSARVGTSTDTQYF
TGCAGTGCTAGAGTGGGCACTTCCACAGATACGCAGTATTTT
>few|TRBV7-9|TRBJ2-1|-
CASSHPGSGDINNEQFF
TGTGCCAGCAGCCACCCCGGGTCCGGGGATATCAACAATGAGCAGTTCTTC
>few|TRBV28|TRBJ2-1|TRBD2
CASSSFWAGGFSGSYNEQFF
TGTGCCAGCAGTTCCTTTTGGGCGGGGGGGTTCTCCGGGTCCTACAATGAGCAGTTCTTC
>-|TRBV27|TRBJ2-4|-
CASSFVVYNIQYF
TGTGCCAGCAGTTTTGTAGTTTATAACATTCAGTACTTC
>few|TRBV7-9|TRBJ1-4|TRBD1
CASSRDRAGEKLFF
TGTGCCAGCAGCCGTGACAGGGCGGGCGAAAAACTGTTTTTT
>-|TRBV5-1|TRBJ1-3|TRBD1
CASSADQGASSGNTIYF
TGCGCCAGCAGCGCGGACCAGGGGGCGAGCTCTGGAAACACCATATATTTT
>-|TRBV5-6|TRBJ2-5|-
CASRRGAASQETQYF
TGTGCCAGCAGAAGAGGGGCAGCTTCACAAGAGACCCAGTACTTC
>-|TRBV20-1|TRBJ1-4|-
CSARAQVLGEDEKLFF
TGCAGTGCTCGGGCCCAGGTGTTGGGCGAAGATGAAAAACTGTTTTTT
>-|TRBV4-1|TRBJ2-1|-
CASSQSSAQETQFF
TGCGCCAGCAGCCAGTCTAGCGCGCAAGAGACCCAGTTCTTC
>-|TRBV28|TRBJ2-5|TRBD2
CAACWTSGGVQSQYF
TGTGCCGCATGCTGGACTAGCGGGGGGGTGCAGTCCCAGTACTTC
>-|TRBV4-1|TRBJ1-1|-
CASSQSLRGFNTEAFF
TGCGCCAGCAGCCAATCCCTCCGGGGGTTTAACACTGAAGCTTTCTTT
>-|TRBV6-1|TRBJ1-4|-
CASRIDNANEKLFF
TGTGCCAGCAGAATAGACAATGCTAATGAAAAACTGTTTTTT
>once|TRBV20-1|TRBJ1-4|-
CSAGVAGAGEKLFF
TGCAGTGCTGGAGTAGCGGGGGCAGGAGAAAAACTGTTTTTT
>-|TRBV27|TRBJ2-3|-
CAGSRQTGADTQYF
TGTGCCGGCAGTCGCCAGACGGGGGCAGATACGCAGTATTTT
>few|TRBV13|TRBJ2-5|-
CASLEAQETQYF
TGTGCCAGCTTAGAGGCCCAGGAGACCCAGTACTTC
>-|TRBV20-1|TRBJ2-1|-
CSASGLQETQFF
TGCAGTGCCTCGGGACTTCAAGAGACCCAGTTCTTC
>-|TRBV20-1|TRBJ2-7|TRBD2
CSAKQPSLGLAGEGVEQYF
TGCAGTGCTAAACAGCCTTCCCTGGGACTAGCGGGAGAAGGAGTCGAGCAGTACTTC
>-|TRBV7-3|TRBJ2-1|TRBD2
CASSIAGGGSYNEQFF
TGTGCCAGCAGCATAGCGGGGGGGGGCTCCTACAATGAGCAGTTCTTC
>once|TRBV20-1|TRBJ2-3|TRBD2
CSASDPGPSGRWRTDTQYF
TGCAGTGCTAGTGACCCGGGGCCTAGCGGGAGATGGAGGACAGATACGCAGTATTTT
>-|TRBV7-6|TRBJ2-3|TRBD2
CASSPISGGTDTQYF
TGTGCCAGCAGCCCTATCAGCGGGGGAACAGATACGCAGTATTTT
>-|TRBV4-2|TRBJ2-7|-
CASSQAPTGDYEQYF
TGTGCCAGCAGCCAAGCCCCGACAGGAGACTACGAGCAGTACTTC
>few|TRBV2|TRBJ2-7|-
CASRTRYEQYF
TGTGCCAGCAGGACCCGCTACGAGCAGTACTTC
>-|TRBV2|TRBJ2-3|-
CASSETQTTDTQYF
TGTGCCAGCAGTGAGACTCAAACCACAGATACGCAGTATTTT
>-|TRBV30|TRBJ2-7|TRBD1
CACGDRGREQYF
TGTGCCTGTGGTGACAGGGGGCGCGAGCAGTACTTC
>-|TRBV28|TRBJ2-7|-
CASRSGQGGGYEQYF
TGTGCCAGCAGGAGTGGACAGGGAGGGGGCTACGAGCAGTACTTC
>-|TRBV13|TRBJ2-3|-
CASSPYRDALHTDTQYF
TGTGCCAGCAGCCCTTACCGGGACGCGCTCCACACAGATACGCAGTATTTT
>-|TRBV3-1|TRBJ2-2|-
CASSQDFTGANTGELFF
TGTGCCAGCAGCCAAGATTTTACAGGCGCGAACACCGGGGAGCTGTTTTTT
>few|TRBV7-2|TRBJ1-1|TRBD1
CASSLGTGGLAFF
TGTGCCAGCAGCCTGGGGACAGGGGGGCTAGCTTTCTTT
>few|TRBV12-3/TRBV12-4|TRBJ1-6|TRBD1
CASSRDRGISPLHF
TGTGCCAGCAGTCGGGACAGGGGGATTTCACCCCTCCACTTT
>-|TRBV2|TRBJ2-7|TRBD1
CATQGGVGNEQYF
TGTGCCACACAGGGGGGAGTCGGCAATGAGCAGTACTTC
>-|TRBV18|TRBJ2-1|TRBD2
CASSPGSGGLNEQFF
TGTGCCAGCTCACCTGGTAGCGGGGGTCTAAATGAGCAGTTCTTC
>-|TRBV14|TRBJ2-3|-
CASSQSMGLSTDTQYF
TGTGCCAGCAGCCAATCGATGGGGCTAAGCACAGATACGCAGTATTTT
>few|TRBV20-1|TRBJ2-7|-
CSAHHPGTGPMEQYF
TGCAGTGCTCACCACCCCGGGACCGGACCTATGGAGCAGTACTTC
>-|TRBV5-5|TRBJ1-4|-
CASSLRQVDEKLFF
TGTGCCAGCAGCTTGAGACAGGTGGATGAAAAACTGTTTTTT
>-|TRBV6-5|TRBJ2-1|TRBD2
CASSSQRSGRAGSYNEQFF
TGTGCCAGCAGTTCCCAGAGGAGCGGGAGGGCCGGATCCTACAATGAGCAGTTCTTC
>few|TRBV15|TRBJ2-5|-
CATSREGRKEETQYF
TGTGCCACCAGCAGAGAGGGCAGAAAGGAAGAGACCCAGTACTTC
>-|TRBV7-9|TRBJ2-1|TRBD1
CASSPGQGNRNEQFF
TGTGCCAGCAGCCCGGGACAGGGGAATAGGAATGAGCAGTTCTTC
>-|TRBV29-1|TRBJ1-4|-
CSVGETGKKLFF
TGCAGCGTTGGAGAGACAGGAAAAAAACTGTTTTTT
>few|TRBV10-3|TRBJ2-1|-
CAISDSFSNEQFF
TGTGCCATCAGTGACTCCTTTTCTAATGAGCAGTTCTTC
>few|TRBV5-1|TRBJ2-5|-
CASSDPGIQETQYF
TGCGCCAGCAGCGATCCAGGGATCCAAGAGACCCAGTACTTC
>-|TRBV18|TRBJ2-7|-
CASSSTVTGKTYEQYF
TGTGCCAGCTCATCCACAGTGACGGGGAAGACCTACGAGCAGTACTTC
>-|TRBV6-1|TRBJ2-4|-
CASTRGGGKAKNIQYF
TGTGCCAGCACTCGAGGGGGGGGAAAAGCCAAAAACATTCAGTACTTC
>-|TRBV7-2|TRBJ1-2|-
CASSDPRAGGYTF
TGTGCCAGCAGCGACCCCAGGGCTGGCGGCTACACCTTC
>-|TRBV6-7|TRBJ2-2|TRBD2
CASSYRAGAQNTGELFF
TGTGCCAGCAGTTATAGAGCGGGAGCCCAGAACACCGGGGAGCTGTTTTTT
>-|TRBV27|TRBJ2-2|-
CASRLNRVRGELFF
TGTGCCAGCCGACTTAACAGGGTTAGGGGGGAGCTGTTTTTT
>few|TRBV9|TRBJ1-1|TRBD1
CASSDAGTGYVNTEAFF
TGTGCCAGCAGCGACGCCGGGACAGGGTACGTGAACACTGAAGCTTTCTTT
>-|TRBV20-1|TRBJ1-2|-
CSAGGEVPGGYTF
TGCAGTGCTGGGGGGGAGGTCCCGGGGGGCTACACCTTC
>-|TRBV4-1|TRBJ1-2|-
CASSQVSLANYGYTF
TGCGCCAGCAGCCAAGTTAGCTTAGCTAACTATGGCTACACCTTC
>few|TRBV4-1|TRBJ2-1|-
CASSQDGGGRGTYNEQFF
TGCGCCAGCAGCCAAGATGGAGGCGGGCGGGGAACCTACAATGAGCAGTTCTTC
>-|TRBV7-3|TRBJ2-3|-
CASSLRDTGTSTDTQYF
TGTGCCAGCAGCTTAAGGGACACTGGGACTAGCACAGATACGCAGTATTTT
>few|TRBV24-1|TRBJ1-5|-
CATSEGGGGSNQPQHF
TGTGCCACCAGTGAAGGGGGGGGAGGCAGCAATCAGCCCCAGCATTTT
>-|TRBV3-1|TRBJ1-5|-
CASSQGFGRDSNQPQHF
TGTGCCAGCAGCCAAGGGTTCGGCAGAGATAGCAATCAGCCCCAGCATTTT
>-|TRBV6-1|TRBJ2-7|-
CASRDLGGGQTYEQYF
TGTGCCAGCAGGGACCTTGGAGGGGGCCAAACCTACGAGCAGTACTTC
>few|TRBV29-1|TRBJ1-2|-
CSYRDMHGYTF
TGCAGCTACAGGGATATGCATGGCTACACCTTC